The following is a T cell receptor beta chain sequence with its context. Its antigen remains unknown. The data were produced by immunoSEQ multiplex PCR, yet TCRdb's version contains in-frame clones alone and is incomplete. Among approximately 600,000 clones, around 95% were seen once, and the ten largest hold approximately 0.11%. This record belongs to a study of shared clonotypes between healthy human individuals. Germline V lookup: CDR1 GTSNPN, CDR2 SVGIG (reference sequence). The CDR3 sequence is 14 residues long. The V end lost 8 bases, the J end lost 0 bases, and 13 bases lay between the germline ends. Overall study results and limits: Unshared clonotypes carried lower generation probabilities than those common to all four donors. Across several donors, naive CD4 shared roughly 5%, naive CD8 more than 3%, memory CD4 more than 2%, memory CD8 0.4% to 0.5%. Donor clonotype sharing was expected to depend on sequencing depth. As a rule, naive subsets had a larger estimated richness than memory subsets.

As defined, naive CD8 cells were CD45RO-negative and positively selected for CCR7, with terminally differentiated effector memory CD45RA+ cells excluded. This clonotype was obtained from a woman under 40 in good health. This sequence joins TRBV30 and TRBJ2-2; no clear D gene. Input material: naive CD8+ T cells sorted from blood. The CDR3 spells CARSVGSNTGELFF. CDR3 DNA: TGTGCCCGATCAGTCGGTTCGAACACCGGGGAGCTGTTTTTT.